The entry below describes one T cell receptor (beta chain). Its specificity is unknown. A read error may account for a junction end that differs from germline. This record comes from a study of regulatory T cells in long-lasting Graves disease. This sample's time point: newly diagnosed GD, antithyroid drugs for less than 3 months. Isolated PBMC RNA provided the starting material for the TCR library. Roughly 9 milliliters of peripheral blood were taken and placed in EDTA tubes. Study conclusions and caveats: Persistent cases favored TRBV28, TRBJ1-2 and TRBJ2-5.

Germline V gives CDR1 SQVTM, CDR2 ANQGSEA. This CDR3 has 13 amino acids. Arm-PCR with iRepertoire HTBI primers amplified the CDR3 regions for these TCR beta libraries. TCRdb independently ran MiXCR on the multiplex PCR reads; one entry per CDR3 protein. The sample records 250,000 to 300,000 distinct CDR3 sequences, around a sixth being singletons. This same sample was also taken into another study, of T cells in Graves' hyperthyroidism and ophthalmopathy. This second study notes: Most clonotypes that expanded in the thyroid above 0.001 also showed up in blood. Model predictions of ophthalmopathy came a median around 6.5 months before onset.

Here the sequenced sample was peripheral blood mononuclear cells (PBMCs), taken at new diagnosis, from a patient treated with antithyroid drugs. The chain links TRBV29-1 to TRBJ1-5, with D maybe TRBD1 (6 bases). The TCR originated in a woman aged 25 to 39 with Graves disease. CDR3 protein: CGVGGTSNQPQHF. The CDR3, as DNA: TGCGGCGTTGGTGGGACAAGCAATCAGCCCCAGCATTTT.